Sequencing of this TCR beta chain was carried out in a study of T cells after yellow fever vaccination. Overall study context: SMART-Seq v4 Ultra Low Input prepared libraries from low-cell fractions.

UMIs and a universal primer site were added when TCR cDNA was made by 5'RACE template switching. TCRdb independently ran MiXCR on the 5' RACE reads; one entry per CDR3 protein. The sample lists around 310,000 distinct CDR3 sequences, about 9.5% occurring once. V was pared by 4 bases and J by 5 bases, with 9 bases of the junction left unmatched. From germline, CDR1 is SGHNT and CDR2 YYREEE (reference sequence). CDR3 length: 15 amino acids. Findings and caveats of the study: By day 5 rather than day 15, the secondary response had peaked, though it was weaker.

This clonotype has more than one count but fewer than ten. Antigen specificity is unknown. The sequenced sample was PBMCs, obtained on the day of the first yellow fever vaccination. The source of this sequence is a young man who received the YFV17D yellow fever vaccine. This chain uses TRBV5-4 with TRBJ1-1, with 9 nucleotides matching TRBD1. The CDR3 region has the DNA TGTGCCAGCAGCACTACGGGACAGGGTGTTACTGAAGCTTTCTTT. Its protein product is CASSTTGQGVTEAFF. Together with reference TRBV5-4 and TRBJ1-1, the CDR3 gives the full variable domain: ETGVTQSPTHLIKTRGQQVTLRCSSQSGHNTVSWYQQALGQGPQFIFQYYREEENGRGNFPPRFSGLQFPNYSSELNVNALELDDSALYLCASSTTGQGVTEAFFGQGTRLTVV.